This TCR beta chain was documented in a study of blood T cell repertoires in COVID-19. In the source study's methods: The authors estimated nucleated cell counts from reference gene primer amplification. Only in-frame clones appear in the TCRdb table, and some are missing; sequencing was by immunoSEQ multiplex PCR. The DNA gave D and trimming, while V, J and clone size come from that table. The sample has fewer than 250,000 clones; around 89% are singletons. Seattle patients were enrolled during active infection and followed longitudinally. Source material: peripheral blood. This TCR derives from a man aged 30-40 years with COVID-19, enrolled during active disease.

Here the CDR3 DNA reads TGTGCCAGCAGCCCAGAAGACCCGACTAGCGGGGCAGGGTACGAGCAGTACTTC. Its translation: CASSPEDPTSGAGYEQYF. The chain employs TRBV4-2 and TRBJ2-7; TRBD2 matches 11 bases. CDR3 size: 18 residues. Trimming took 4 bases from V and 4 from J; bases not matched to a gene: 15. Germline-derived CDR1 and CDR2 are LGHNA and YNFKEQ.